This T cell receptor beta chain was identified during a study of T cells in Graves' hyperthyroidism and ophthalmopathy. Overall study results and limits: Blood also held most thyroid clonotypes expanded beyond 0.001.

Turning to this clonotype: Its antigen is undetermined.

PBMCs were derived from roughly 10 ml fresh peripheral blood. RNA transcripts gave rise to amplified TCR beta CDR3 regions. During a first-round RT-PCR of the TCR CDR3, the HTBI primer set was used. One entry per CDR3 protein results from TCRdb running MiXCR on the multiplex PCR reads. This sample has about 300,000 distinct CDR3 sequences; under 30% occur once, and the top ten carry approximately 25%. Input material: blood. The origin of this receptor is a man aged 35-49 years with Graves' hyperthyroidism that later progressed to Graves' ophthalmopathy.

CDR3 DNA: TGTGCCAGCAGTCATAGCGGGCCTCAAGAGACCCAGTACTTC. Its translation: CASSHSGPQETQYF. J is TRBJ2-5 and V is TRBV6-2 or TRBV6-3, with 7 bases that match TRBD2. The CDR3 runs 14 residues. Looked up from germline, CDR1 is MNHEY and CDR2 is SVGEGT. The junction had 5 bases not matched to a gene; V was cut back by 5 bases and J by 2 bases.